This TCR beta chain was recorded in a study of blood T cell repertoires in COVID-19. Study-level information: Spain, Italy and the United States supplied samples that represented acute and convalescent COVID-19. From T cells, B-cell-depleted T cells, or PBMCs came the material, which was cDNA or gDNA.

The CDR3 extends over 13 amino acids. With V trimmed by 7 bases and J by 1 base, 4 bases remained unmatched. CDR1 and CDR2 from the germline V gene are SNHLY and FYNNEI. Adults between roughly 18 and 95 years of age took part from under 30 US areas. Assay used: immunoSEQ multiplex PCR; TCRdb lists only in-frame clones, some missing. The table shows 300,000 to 350,000 clones, with 90% occurring only once. This clone was seen once. The sample comprised PBMCs or T cells enriched from blood (not recorded which). This rearrangement joins TRBV2 to TRBJ2-7, with 7 bases identical to TRBD1. This receptor was identified in a woman between 18 and 29 years old with acute COVID-19. Here the CDR3 reads CASKGALSYEQYF. The CDR3 DNA is TGTGCCAGCAAGGGGGCTCTATCCTACGAGCAGTACTTC.